This record concerns one T cell receptor (beta chain) sequence. Original analysis: Nucleated cell number was recorded as an estimate derived from reference gene primer amplification. TCRdb's table, derived via immunoSEQ multiplex PCR, lists solely in-frame clones and lacks some. V and J calls plus clone size are reproduced from that table; the DNA served to infer D and trimming. This table has 140,000 or so clones, roughly 88% appearing once. These data belong to a study of blood T cell repertoires in COVID-19. Study background: There were acute and convalescent COVID-19 samples, and they came from the United States, Italy and Spain. T cells, B-cell-depleted T cells, or PBMCs supplied cDNA or gDNA.

The length of the CDR3 is 15 residues. Germline V gene lookup returns CDR1 SEHNR and CDR2 FQNEAQ (reference sequence). J lost 8 bases, V lost 6 bases, and 10 bases had no gene match. This clonotype was sampled from a man aged 70-80 years with acute or convalescent COVID-19. The specimen was peripheral blood. The chain recombines TRBV7-9 with TRBJ2-1, with 10 bases identical to TRBD2. CDR3 protein: CASRHGPSGSHEQFF. CDR3 DNA sequence: TGTGCCAGCAGACATGGGCCTAGCGGGAGCCATGAGCAGTTCTTC.